A single sample gave rise to the 17 T cell receptor beta chains below, sequenced in a study of T cell changes during pregnancy in multiple sclerosis. TCRdb's table, derived via immunoSEQ multiplex PCR, lists solely in-frame clones and lacks some. Found here are fewer than 50,000 clones, roughly 90% of them singletons; the top ten hold approximately 5.1%. The sample in question was CD8+ T cells from peripheral blood mononuclear cells, obtained in the third trimester of pregnancy. The receptors come from a female donor with multiple sclerosis, enrolled in a pregnancy study.

This chain connects TRBV28 to TRBJ2-5; TRBD2 aligns across 11 bases. Trimming removed 5 bases from V and 5 bases from J; junction bases left unmatched: 10. The CDR3 length is 16 residues. Germline V gene data show CDR1 as MDHEN and CDR2 as SYDVKM. CDR3 protein: CASSLIAGGPLETQYF. The CDR3 region has the DNA TGTGCCAGCAGTCTCATAGCGGGAGGGCCTCTGGAGACCCAGTACTTC.

V and J are TRBV28 and TRBJ1-5, with 10 bases matching TRBD1. CDR1 MDHEN and CDR2 SYDVKM come from the germline V gene. CDR3 length equals 18 residues. Germline trimming cut 6 bases from V and 4 bases from J; bases unmatched to any gene: 15. CDR3 region: CASSGTGEGRWGNQPQHF. In DNA form, the CDR3 reads TGTGCCAGCAGCGGGACAGGGGAAGGGAGATGGGGTAATCAGCCCCAGCATTTT.

This chain links TRBV7-6 with TRBJ2-3; 7 positions agree with TRBD2. CDR3 length equals 15 residues. Germline CDR1 reads SGHVS; CDR2 reads FNYEAQ. The trim removed 5 bases at V and 1 base at J, leaving 6 bases unmatched. CDR3 protein: CASSREASGTDTQYF. The CDR3 DNA sequence: TGTGCCAGCAGCCGGGAGGCCAGCGGCACAGATACGCAGTATTTT.

The chain combines TRBV29-1 with TRBJ2-7; TRBD2 aligns across 7 bases. There are 12 residues in the CDR3. Trimming cost V 4 bases and J 4 bases; bases outside gene matches: 4. Germline V lookup: CDR1 SQVTM, CDR2 ANQGSEA. The CDR3 region is CSVVSSGYEQYF. Here the CDR3 DNA reads TGCAGCGTTGTTTCTAGCGGATACGAGCAGTACTTC.

V is TRBV19 and J is TRBJ2-1, with 14 bases aligning to TRBD2. The germline V gene has CDR1 LNHDA and CDR2 SQIVND (reference sequence). This CDR3 comprises 17 residues. J gave up 8 bases and V 5 bases, and 11 bases lay outside the gene matches. Here the CDR3 DNA reads TGTGCCAGTAGTTTACCGGGACTAGCGGGAGTTTCGGATGAGCAGTTCTTC. This gives the protein CASSLPGLAGVSDEQFF.

This clone has just one count. The J gene is TRBJ2-7, the V gene TRBV4-3, with D perhaps TRBD2 (8 bases). Germline lookup yields CDR1 LGHNA and CDR2 YSLEER. Trimming left V 2 bases short and J 4 bases short, with 15 bases between. This CDR3 is 15 amino acids long. The CDR3 here is CASSQRSGTEYEQYF. The CDR3 bases are TGCGCCAGCAGCCAACGTAGCGGGACAGAGTACGAGCAGTACTTC.

The chain couples TRBV28 to TRBJ2-1, with D maybe TRBD2 (6 bases). The CDR3 covers 15 residues. The germline CDR1 and CDR2 sequences are MDHEN and SYDVKM. Trimming took 3 bases from V and 0 from J, leaving 9 bases between them. The CDR3 loop is CASSFAGSSYNEQFF. CDR3 DNA sequence: TGTGCCAGCAGTTTCGCGGGGAGCTCCTACAATGAGCAGTTCTTC.

The chain combines TRBV4-3 with TRBJ2-7, with D possibly matching TRBD1 (6 bases). Deletions cut 0 bases from V and 3 bases from J, with 12 bases between. Germline-derived CDR1 and CDR2 are LGHNA and YSLEER. This CDR3 has 15 residues. The CDR3 DNA is TGCGCCAGCAGCCAAGATCGGACAGCGCACTACGAGCAGTACTTC. Translating gives CASSQDRTAHYEQYF.

The rearrangement links TRBV19 to TRBJ1-1, with D uncertain. Between the trimmed V and J ends, which lost 7 bases and 1 base, there was a span of 10 bases. This CDR3 is 13 amino acids long. Per the germline V gene, CDR1 is LNHDA and CDR2 is SQIVND (reference sequence). In nucleotides, the CDR3 is TGTGCCAGTACTCTCGGAGGGAACACTGAAGCTTTCTTT. Amino acid sequence: CASTLGGNTEAFF. Combining the CDR3 with reference TRBV19 and TRBJ1-1 gives the whole variable domain DGGITQSPKYLFRKEGQNVTLSCEQNLNHDAMYWYRQDPGQGLRLIYYSQIVNDFQKGDIAEGYSVSREKKESFPLTVTSAQKNPTAFYLCASTLGGNTEAFFGQGTRLTVV.

The chain has TRBV5-6 and TRBJ1-2; 12 nucleotides line up with TRBD1. From germline, CDR1 is SGHDT and CDR2 YYEEEE. The CDR3 consists of 14 residues. With V trimmed by 3 bases and J by 6 bases, 3 bases remained unmatched. The CDR3 DNA sequence: TGTGCCAGCAGCTCGGGGACAGGGGGCCATGGCTACACCTTC. Protein: CASSSGTGGHGYTF.

V is TRBV2 and J is TRBJ2-7; a weak D match, TRBD1 (5 bases). Germline V lookup: CDR1 SNHLY, CDR2 FYNNEI. V lost 4 bases, J lost 3 bases, and 13 bases lay in between. The length of the CDR3 is 14 residues. The CDR3 DNA reads as TGTGCCAGCAGTGCCCAATGGGGCAGCTACGAGCAGTACTTC. Protein product: CASSAQWGSYEQYF. The variable domain in full, with the rest retrieved from reference TRBV2 and TRBJ2-7, is EPEVTQTPSHQVTQMGQEVILRCVPISNHLYFYWYRQILGQKVEFLVSFYNNEISEKSEIFDDQFSVERPDGSNFTLKIRSTKLEDSAMYFCASSAQWGSYEQYFGPGTRLTVT.

The genes are TRBV5-8 and TRBJ2-1; 11 nucleotides agree with TRBD2. The CDR3 length is 17 residues. Unmatched junction bases numbered 8, after V lost 0 bases and J lost 6 bases. CDR1 SGHTS and CDR2 YDEGEE come from the germline V gene. CDR3 in DNA: TGTGCCAGCAGCTTGGTGGTAGCGGGAGGGGCGGGCAATGAGCAGTTCTTC. Translation: CASSLVVAGGAGNEQFF.

V gene TRBV7-9 combines with J gene TRBJ2-1; tentatively, D is TRBD1 (8 bases). This CDR3 is 16 amino acids long. Germline CDR1 and CDR2: SEHNR and FQNEAQ (reference sequence). V lost 5 bases and J lost 8, with 22 bases in between. CDR3: CASSRAGQGGGDEQFF. The CDR3 region has the DNA TGTGCCAGCAGCCGAGCTGGACAGGGAGGGGGGGATGAGCAGTTCTTC. Combining the CDR3 with reference TRBV7-9 and TRBJ2-1 gives the whole variable domain DTGVSQNPRHKITKRGQNVTFRCDPISEHNRLYWYRQTLGQGPEFLTYFQNEAQLEKSRLLSDRFSAERPKGSFSTLEIQRTEQGDSAMYLCASSRAGQGGGDEQFFGPGTRLTVL.

The rearrangement links TRBV7-3 to TRBJ1-1; D is possibly TRBD1 (6 bases). This CDR3 has 14 residues. Germline CDR1 and CDR2: SGHTA and FQGTGA. V dropped 5 bases and J dropped 0 bases, with 10 bases sitting between them. The DNA of the CDR3 is TGTGCCAGCAGCCAAGGGGGTGTGAACACTGAAGCTTTCTTT. Translated: CASSQGGVNTEAFF.

The chain recombines TRBV10-3 with TRBJ2-7, with 7 nucleotides matching TRBD1. Germline values: CDR1 ENHRY, CDR2 SYGVKD. The CDR3 has 15 amino acids. With V trimmed by 3 bases and J by 0 bases, 5 bases remained unmatched. The CDR3 loop is CAISDRDSSSYEQYF. CDR3 nucleotides: TGTGCCATCAGTGACCGGGACAGCAGCTCCTACGAGCAGTACTTC.

The chain carries TRBV27 and TRBJ2-2; TRBD1 matches at 7 bases. V gave up 2 bases and J gave up 2 bases; unmatched junction bases: 2. In germline, CDR1 is MNHEY, CDR2 SMNVEV (reference sequence). The CDR3 consists of 15 residues. The CDR3 nucleotides are TGTGCCAGCAGTTTAGACAGGGATAACACCGGGGAGCTGTTTTTT. Its protein product is CASSLDRDNTGELFF.

This clone was counted only a few times. V and J are TRBV19 and TRBJ1-1, with 8 bases aligning to TRBD1. This CDR3 spans 13 amino acids. Germline loops: CDR1 LNHDA, CDR2 SQIVND (reference sequence). The V gene end was trimmed by 7 bases and the J gene end by 1 base; junction bases not matched to a gene: 2. CDR3 bases: TGTGCCAGTAACACAGGGGGGAACACTGAAGCTTTCTTT. Protein: CASNTGGNTEAFF.